These 26 T cell receptor beta chains were sequenced from one sample in a study of T cell repertoires in cytomegalovirus infection. Via MiXCR, TCRdb re-called the reads, giving one row per CDR3 protein. The profile shows 300,000 to 450,000 distinct CDR3 sequences, 15% to 20% of them singletons. The sample consisted of PBMCs. The receptors derive from a human donor in good health (CMV status not recorded). Some clones in this sample may be carry-over from other donors' samples.

The chain is built from TRBV2 and TRBJ1-2; D unclear. V was cut by 4 bases and J by 4 bases, with 16 bases left in between. The CDR3 has 15 amino acids. Germline loops: CDR1 SNHLY, CDR2 FYNNEI. The CDR3 spells CASSVGLGGPYGYTF. CDR3 in DNA: TGTGCCAGCAGTGTAGGTCTCGGCGGCCCCTATGGCTACACCTTC.

The chain recombines TRBV18 with TRBJ2-1; D uncertain. The V end was cut by 4 bases, the J end by 1 base, with 11 bases between. From germline, CDR1 is KGHSH and CDR2 LQKENI. The CDR3 length is 15 residues. CDR3 region: CASSLGLESYNEQFF. In DNA form, the CDR3 reads TGTGCCAGCTCACTTGGGCTAGAATCCTACAATGAGCAGTTCTTC.

This clonotype was seen more than once but under ten times. The chain combines TRBV14 with TRBJ2-7; TRBD1 aligns across 7 bases. With V trimmed by 3 bases and J by 6 bases, 11 bases remained unmatched. The length of the CDR3 is 15 residues. The germline gives CDR1 SGHDN, CDR2 FVKESK. CDR3 bases: TGTGCCAGCAGCCACCTACAGTTCAGGGGGTCCGAGCAGTACTTC. Translated: CASSHLQFRGSEQYF.

This clonotype was detected ten times or more. The V gene is TRBV5-4, the J gene TRBJ2-1; the match to TRBD2 covers 8 bases. Trimming at V came to 2 bases and at J to 4 bases, leaving 5 bases not matched to a gene. The germline V gene has CDR1 SGHNT and CDR2 YYREEE (reference sequence). The CDR3 consists of 15 residues. This chain's CDR3 is CASSFGLAEYNEQFF. For the CDR3, the DNA is TGTGCCAGCAGCTTCGGACTAGCAGAATACAATGAGCAGTTCTTC.

The V call is TRBV6-1, the J call TRBJ1-1; D call uncertain. V was clipped by 6 bases and J by 1 base, with 9 bases between them. Germline V lookup: CDR1 MNHNS, CDR2 SASEGT. The CDR3 contains 13 residues. The DNA of the CDR3 is TGTGCCAGCAGCCTACAGCGGAACACTGAAGCTTTCTTT. It yields the protein CASSLQRNTEAFF.

This clonotype was counted many times. V and J are TRBV7-9 and TRBJ2-7; D gene uncertain. This CDR3 spans 12 amino acids. Deletions cut 3 bases from V and 7 bases from J, with 10 bases between. Germline CDR1 and CDR2: SEHNR and FQNEAQ (reference sequence). CDR3 loop: CASSFGPGEQYF. The CDR3 region has the DNA TGTGCCAGCAGCTTTGGGCCCGGGGAGCAGTACTTC.

CDR3 sequence reads: CASSLGTGLYNEQFF. The CDR3 coding sequence is TGTGCCAGCAGCTTGGGGACAGGGCTGTACAATGAGCAGTTCTTC. The rearrangement links TRBV5-6 to TRBJ2-1, with 8 bases that match TRBD1. The length of the CDR3 is 15 residues. Germline assignment: CDR1 SGHDT and CDR2 YYEEEE. V shed 0 bases, J shed 4 bases, and the junction held 3 bases outside the gene matches.

In this sample, this clonotype turned up a few times. CDR3 in amino acids: CASSLGPRNTIYF. The CDR3 nucleotides read TGTGCCAGCAGTTTGGGGCCCAGGAACACCATATATTTT. This chain joins TRBV12-3 or TRBV12-4 and TRBJ1-3; possible D gene TRBD1, 5 bases. This CDR3 region has 13 residues. Trimming took off 3 bases at V and 7 bases at J, with 10 bases between the two ends.

This clonotype was seen repeatedly, ten times or more. The V and J genes are TRBV6-2 or TRBV6-3 and TRBJ2-5; no definite D call. This CDR3 region has 12 residues. V dropped 2 bases and J dropped 5 bases, with 6 bases sitting between them. Germline V lookup: CDR1 MNHEY, CDR2 SVGEGT. The CDR3 region has the DNA TGTGCCAGCAGTTACGTAAAGGAGACCCAGTACTTC. Amino acids: CASSYVKETQYF.

This clonotype has ten or more counts. The rearrangement uses TRBV12-5 and TRBJ1-1; D unresolved. The CDR3 spans 14 residues. The germline V gene encodes CDR1 LGHNT and CDR2 FRNRAP. Trimming took 0 bases from V and 0 from J, leaving 5 bases between them. Here the CDR3 reads CASGLVPMNTEAFF. The DNA of the CDR3 is TGTGCTAGTGGTTTGGTACCCATGAACACTGAAGCTTTCTTT.

This clonotype was observed a few times. V and J are TRBV2 and TRBJ1-4, with 8 bases that match TRBD1. With V trimmed by 10 bases and J by 8 bases, 9 bases remained unmatched. The CDR3 spans 13 residues. Germline values: CDR1 SNHLY, CDR2 FYNNEI. The CDR3 protein is CATQLDRAEKLFF. CDR3 bases: TGTGCCACCCAACTGGACAGGGCCGAAAAACTGTTTTTT.

This clonotype occurred many times. The rearrangement links TRBV7-2 to TRBJ2-1; a weak D match, TRBD1 (6 bases). V was shortened by 5 bases and J by 5 bases, with 10 bases between the two germline ends. The germline CDR1 and CDR2 sequences are SGHTA and FQGNSA. CDR3 length: 13 amino acids. CDR3 in DNA: TGTGCCAGCAGCCTTGACAGGAACAATGAGCAGTTCTTC. This codes for CASSLDRNNEQFF.

The table lists this clonotype with many counts. This chain's CDR3 is CASRPFGGSKQFF. The CDR3 DNA reads TGTGCCAGCAGACCATTCGGGGGGTCAAAGCAGTTCTTC. The chain combines TRBV11-2 with TRBJ2-1; 7 positions agree with TRBD2. From germline, CDR1 is SGHAT and CDR2 FQNNGV. J lost 11 bases, V lost 6 bases, and 10 bases had no gene match. The CDR3 loop spans 13 amino acids.

This clonotype was observed at least ten times. V gene TRBV12-3 or TRBV12-4 combines with J gene TRBJ2-5, with D possibly matching TRBD1 (6 bases). V was clipped by 5 bases and J by 1 base, with 11 bases between them. This CDR3 spans 14 amino acids. The CDR3 spells CASSKDRTQETQYF. The CDR3 DNA sequence: TGTGCCAGCAGTAAAGACAGGACCCAAGAGACCCAGTACTTC.

This clonotype turned up a few times. The chain uses TRBV9 and TRBJ2-3, with D uncertain. The CDR3 runs 15 residues. Germline V gene data show CDR1 as SGDLS and CDR2 as YYNGEE. The V and J ends lost 2 bases and 0 bases respectively, with 10 bases between them. The CDR3: CASSVGSYSTDTQYF. The CDR3 DNA sequence: TGTGCCAGCAGCGTCGGCTCCTATAGCACAGATACGCAGTATTTT.

V usage is TRBV18 and J usage is TRBJ2-5; the D gene is possibly TRBD1 (5 bases). The V end lost 1 base, the J end lost 7 bases, and 16 bases lay between the germline ends. This CDR3 has 15 residues. The germline V gene has CDR1 KGHSH and CDR2 LQKENI. The CDR3 is CASSPRRGGHRTQYF. CDR3 nucleotide sequence: TGTGCCAGCTCACCACGTAGGGGCGGCCACCGGACCCAGTACTTC.

V and J are TRBV28 and TRBJ1-1; D is possibly TRBD1 (6 bases). Trimming removed 3 bases from V and 9 bases from J, with 14 bases in between. Germline lookup yields CDR1 MDHEN and CDR2 SYDVKM. The CDR3 sequence is 13 residues long. The CDR3 loop reads CASSFSQRGKAFF. The CDR3 coding sequence is TGTGCCAGCAGTTTCAGCCAGAGGGGGAAAGCTTTCTTT.

This clonotype appeared many times. The chain uses TRBV28 and TRBJ1-3; perhaps TRBD1 as D (6 bases). This CDR3 has 15 amino acids. CDR1 MDHEN and CDR2 SYDVKM come from the germline V gene. V lost 6 bases, J lost 0 bases, and 12 bases lay in between. CDR3 nucleotide sequence: TGTGCCAGCAGCCAATCGGACAGCTCTGGAAACACCATATATTTT. Protein sequence: CASSQSDSSGNTIYF.

The rearrangement links TRBV2 to TRBJ1-2; D ambiguous. Between the trimmed V and J ends, which lost 5 bases and 7 bases, there was a span of 11 bases. Looked up from germline, CDR1 is SNHLY and CDR2 is FYNNEI. The CDR3 spans 12 residues. The CDR3 sequence is CASSPESVGYTF. The DNA for the CDR3 is TGTGCCAGCAGTCCCGAGTCGGTTGGCTACACCTTC.

The genes are TRBV6-5 and TRBJ2-1; a possible D gene is TRBD2 (7 bases). The V gene's germline CDR1 is MNHEY and CDR2 SVGAGI. This CDR3 comprises 18 residues. V lost 2 bases and J 0 bases, leaving 17 bases between the germline ends. CDR3 protein: CASSYSKGGGGSYNEQFF. The CDR3, as DNA: TGTGCCAGCAGTTACAGTAAGGGGGGCGGGGGCTCCTACAATGAGCAGTTCTTC.

Remarks on this clonotype: This may be a read error: a much more frequent sequence differs by one nucleotide. CDR3 in amino acids: CVSSLGLHFSYEQYF. CDR3 sequence (DNA): TGTGTCAGCAGCTTAGGTCTTCACTTCTCCTACGAGCAGTACTTC. The chain uses TRBV7-2 and TRBJ2-7; D unclear. The CDR3 has 15 amino acids. In germline, CDR1 is SGHTA, CDR2 FQGNSA.

This clonotype was found a few times. The chain joins TRBV20-1 to TRBJ2-7, with TRBD2 identical over 7 bases. The CDR3 sequence is 14 residues long. Trimming removed 3 bases from V and 4 bases from J; junction bases left unmatched: 9. From germline, CDR1 is DFQATT and CDR2 SNEGSKA (reference sequence). The CDR3 nucleotides are TGCAGTGCTAGGGACTTGGCGGGGGTTTACGAGCAGTACTTC. The encoded protein is CSARDLAGVYEQYF.

In its sample, this clonotype was seen many times. The chain links TRBV7-2 to TRBJ1-2, with 7 bases that match TRBD1. Losses at the gene ends were 1 base for V and 3 bases for J; bases not matched to a gene: 8. CDR1 is SGHTA and CDR2 is FQGNSA in the germline V gene. This CDR3 region has 16 residues. The CDR3 DNA sequence: TGTGCCAGCAGCTTAGTCGGACAGGCCCCTTACTATGGCTACACCTTC. This gives the protein CASSLVGQAPYYGYTF.

The rearrangement uses TRBV6-2 or TRBV6-3 and TRBJ1-1; a possible D gene is TRBD1 (6 bases). This CDR3 contains 11 residues. The germline gives CDR1 MNHEY, CDR2 SVGEGT. Trimming stripped 7 bases from V and 8 bases from J, with 11 bases between. The CDR3: CASNQGMEAFF. The CDR3 nucleotides read TGTGCCAGCAATCAGGGGATGGAAGCTTTCTTT.

The J gene is TRBJ1-2, the V gene TRBV20-1; no clear D. V lost 5 bases to trimming and J lost 4 bases, with 20 bases between them. The germline gives CDR1 DFQATT, CDR2 SNEGSKA (reference sequence). CDR3 length: 15 amino acids. CDR3 protein: CSARTRGVIGYGYTF. CDR3 nucleotide sequence: TGCAGTGCTCGAACACGGGGAGTCATCGGCTATGGCTACACCTTC.

This clonotype was counted many times. The chain joins TRBV7-2 to TRBJ2-3; 12 bases map to TRBD2. CDR1 is SGHTA and CDR2 is FQGNSA in the germline V gene. With V trimmed by 5 bases and J by 6 bases, 6 bases remained unmatched. This CDR3 region has 15 residues. Here the CDR3 reads CASSPALAGGDTQYF. CDR3 in DNA: TGTGCCAGCAGCCCGGCTCTAGCGGGGGGGGATACGCAGTATTTT.